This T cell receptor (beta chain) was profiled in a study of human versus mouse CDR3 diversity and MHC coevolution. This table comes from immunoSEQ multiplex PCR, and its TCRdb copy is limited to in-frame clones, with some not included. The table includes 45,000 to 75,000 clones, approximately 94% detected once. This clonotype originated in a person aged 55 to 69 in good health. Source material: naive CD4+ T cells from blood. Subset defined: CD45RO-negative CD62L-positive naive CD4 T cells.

The CDR3 loop is CASSPRTSGNLDTQYF. For the CDR3, the DNA is TGTGCCAGCAGCCCCAGGACTAGCGGTAATTTAGATACGCAGTATTTT. This rearrangement joins TRBV7-9 to TRBJ2-3, with 10 positions matching TRBD2. V was pared by 5 bases and J by 5 bases, with 10 bases of the junction left unmatched. The CDR3 length is 16 residues. CDR1 and CDR2 from the germline V gene are SEHNR and FQNEAQ (reference sequence).